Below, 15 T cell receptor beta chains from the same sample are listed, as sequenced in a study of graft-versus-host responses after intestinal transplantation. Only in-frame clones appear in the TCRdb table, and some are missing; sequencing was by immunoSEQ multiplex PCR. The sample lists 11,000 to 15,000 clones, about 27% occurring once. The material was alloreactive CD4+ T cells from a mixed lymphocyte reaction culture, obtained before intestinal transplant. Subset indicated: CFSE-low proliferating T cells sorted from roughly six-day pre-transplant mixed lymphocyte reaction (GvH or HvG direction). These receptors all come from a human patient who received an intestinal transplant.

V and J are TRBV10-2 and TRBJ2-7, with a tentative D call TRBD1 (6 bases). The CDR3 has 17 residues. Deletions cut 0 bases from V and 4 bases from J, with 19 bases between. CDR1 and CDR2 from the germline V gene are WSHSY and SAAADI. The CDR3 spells CASSESLPTGHGYEQYF. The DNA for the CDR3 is TGCGCCAGCAGTGAGTCGTTACCGACGGGACACGGATACGAGCAGTACTTC.

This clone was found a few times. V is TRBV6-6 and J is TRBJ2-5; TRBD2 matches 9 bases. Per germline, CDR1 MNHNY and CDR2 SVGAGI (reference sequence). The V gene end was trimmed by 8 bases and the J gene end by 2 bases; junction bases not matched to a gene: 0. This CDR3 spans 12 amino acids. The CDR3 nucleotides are TGTGCCAGCGGACTAGCGCAAGAGACCCAGTACTTC. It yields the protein CASGLAQETQYF.

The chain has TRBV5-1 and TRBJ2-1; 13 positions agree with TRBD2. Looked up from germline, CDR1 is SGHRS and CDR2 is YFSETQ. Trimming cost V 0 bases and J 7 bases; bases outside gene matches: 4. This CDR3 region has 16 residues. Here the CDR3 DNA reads TGCGCCAGCAGCTTGGTACTAGCGGGGGGGGCGAATGAGCAGTTCTTC. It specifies CASSLVLAGGANEQFF.

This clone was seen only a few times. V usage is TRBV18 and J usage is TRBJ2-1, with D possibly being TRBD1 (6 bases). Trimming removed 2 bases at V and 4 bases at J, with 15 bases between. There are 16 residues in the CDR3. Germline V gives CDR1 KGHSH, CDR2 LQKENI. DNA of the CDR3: TGTGCCAGCTCACCAAACGGGACACACCTTTACAATGAGCAGTTCTTC. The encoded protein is CASSPNGTHLYNEQFF.

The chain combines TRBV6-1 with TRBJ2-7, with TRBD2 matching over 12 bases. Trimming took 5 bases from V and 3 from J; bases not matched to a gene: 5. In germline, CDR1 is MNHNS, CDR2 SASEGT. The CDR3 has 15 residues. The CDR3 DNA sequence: TGTGCCAGCAGTCGACTAGCGGGAGATTTCTACGAGCAGTACTTC. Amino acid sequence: CASSRLAGDFYEQYF.

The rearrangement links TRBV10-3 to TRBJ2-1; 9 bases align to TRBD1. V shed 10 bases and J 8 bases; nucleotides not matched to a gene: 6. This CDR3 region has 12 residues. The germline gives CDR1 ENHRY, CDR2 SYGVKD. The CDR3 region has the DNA TGTGCCAGAGGACAGGGGTTGGATGAGCAGTTCTTC. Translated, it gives CARGQGLDEQFF.

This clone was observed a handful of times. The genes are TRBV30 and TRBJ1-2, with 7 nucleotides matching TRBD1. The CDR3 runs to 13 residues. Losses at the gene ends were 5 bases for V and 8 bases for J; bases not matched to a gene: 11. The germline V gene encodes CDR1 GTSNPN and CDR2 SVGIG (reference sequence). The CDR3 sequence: CAWGIHRGTGYTF. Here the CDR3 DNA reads TGTGCCTGGGGAATTCACAGGGGCACAGGCTACACCTTC.

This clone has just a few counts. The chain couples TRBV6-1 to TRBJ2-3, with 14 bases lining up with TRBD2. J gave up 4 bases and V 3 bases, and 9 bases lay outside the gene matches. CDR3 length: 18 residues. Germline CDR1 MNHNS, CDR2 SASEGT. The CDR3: CASSDYRGGLAGADTQYF. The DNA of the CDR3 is TGTGCCAGCAGTGACTACAGGGGGGGACTAGCGGGAGCAGATACGCAGTATTTT.

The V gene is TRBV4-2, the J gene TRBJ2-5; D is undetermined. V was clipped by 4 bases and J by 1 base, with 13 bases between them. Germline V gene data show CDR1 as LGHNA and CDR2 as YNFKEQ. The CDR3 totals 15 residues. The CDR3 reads CASSLRTALQETQYF. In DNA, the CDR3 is TGTGCCAGCAGCCTGCGGACCGCCCTCCAAGAGACCCAGTACTTC.

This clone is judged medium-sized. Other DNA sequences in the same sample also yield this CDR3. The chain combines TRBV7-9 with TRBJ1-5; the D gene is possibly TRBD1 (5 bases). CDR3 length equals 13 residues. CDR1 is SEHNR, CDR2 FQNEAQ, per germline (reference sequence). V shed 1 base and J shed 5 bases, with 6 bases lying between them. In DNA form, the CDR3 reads TGTGCCAGCAGCTTAGGCAGGGATCAGCCCCAGCATTTT. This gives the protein CASSLGRDQPQHF.

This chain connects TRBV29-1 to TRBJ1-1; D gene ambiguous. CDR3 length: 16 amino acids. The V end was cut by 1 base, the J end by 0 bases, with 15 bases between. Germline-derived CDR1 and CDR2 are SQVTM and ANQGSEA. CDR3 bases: TGCAGCGTTGAAGGGGTAAAGGGAGGGATGAACACTGAAGCTTTCTTT. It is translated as CSVEGVKGGMNTEAFF.

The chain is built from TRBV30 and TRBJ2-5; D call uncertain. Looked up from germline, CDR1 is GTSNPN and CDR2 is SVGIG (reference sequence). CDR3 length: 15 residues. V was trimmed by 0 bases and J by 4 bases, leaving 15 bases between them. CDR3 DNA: TGTGCCTGGAGTGTATTATCCGGCCGGAGAGAGACCCAGTACTTC. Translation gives CAWSVLSGRRETQYF.

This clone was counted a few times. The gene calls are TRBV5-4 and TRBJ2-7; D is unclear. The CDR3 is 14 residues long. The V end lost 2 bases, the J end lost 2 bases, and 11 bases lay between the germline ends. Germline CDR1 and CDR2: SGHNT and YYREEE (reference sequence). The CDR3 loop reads CASSLGPGAYEQYF. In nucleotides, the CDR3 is TGTGCCAGCAGCTTAGGTCCCGGAGCCTACGAGCAGTACTTC.

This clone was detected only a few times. Here the CDR3 reads CATARWETEKLFF. CDR3 coding DNA: TGTGCCACCGCACGCTGGGAGACGGAAAAACTGTTTTTT. The V and J genes are TRBV6-5 and TRBJ1-4, with unresolved D. V lost 10 bases and J lost 8, with 17 bases in between. Per germline, CDR1 MNHEY and CDR2 SVGAGI. CDR3 length: 13 amino acids.

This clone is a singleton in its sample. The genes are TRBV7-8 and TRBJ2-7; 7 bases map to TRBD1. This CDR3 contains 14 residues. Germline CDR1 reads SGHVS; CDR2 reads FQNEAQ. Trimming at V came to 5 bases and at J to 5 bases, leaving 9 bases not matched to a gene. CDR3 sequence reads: CASSPLVTGDEQYF. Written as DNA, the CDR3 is TGTGCCAGCAGCCCTTTAGTTACAGGGGACGAGCAGTACTTC.